What follows are 8 T cell receptor beta chains derived from one specimen sequenced in a study of TIL therapy for anti-PD-1-resistant metastatic lung cancer. The immunoSEQ assay was v3. The table came from immunoSEQ multiplex PCR; TCRdb's copy has only in-frame clones and leaves some out. The profile shows under 100,000 clones, roughly 65% of them singletons. Regarding time point: pre-treatment sample, taken before nivolumab and TIL therapy. The tumor samples were excised metastases, mostly pleural nodules or supraclavicular lymph nodes. The input for sequencing was tumor tissue, taken at baseline. The receptors were gathered from a person aged 25 to 85 with non-small cell lung cancer.

This clone was recorded a few times. The chain is built from TRBV27 and TRBJ1-2, with a tentative D call TRBD1 (5 bases). Trimming pared 8 bases from V and 8 bases from J, leaving 15 bases between. There are 12 residues in the CDR3. From germline, CDR1 is MNHEY and CDR2 SMNVEV (reference sequence). This CDR3 reads CASRGGNLGYTF. The CDR3 coding sequence is TGTGCCAGCCGGGGGGGAAACCTAGGCTACACCTTC.

The V call is TRBV6-6, the J call TRBJ1-3; tentative D call: TRBD1 (5 bases). The germline V gene encodes CDR1 MNHNY and CDR2 SVGAGI (reference sequence). The CDR3 runs 15 residues. The V and J ends lost 6 bases and 0 bases respectively, with 12 bases between them. This CDR3 reads CASSLGGYSGNTIYF. The CDR3 DNA reads TGTGCCAGCAGCCTCGGGGGTTACTCTGGAAACACCATATATTTT.

V usage is TRBV7-2 and J usage is TRBJ1-2; unclear D gene. From germline, CDR1 is SGHTA and CDR2 FQGNSA. CDR3 length: 13 amino acids. The germline V and J ends were trimmed by 2 bases and 3 bases, with 7 bases remaining between them. The CDR3, as DNA: TGTGCCAGCAGCTTAAGGCGAGACTATGGCTACACCTTC. This codes for CASSLRRDYGYTF. Full variable domain (remainder filled in from reference TRBV7-2 and TRBJ1-2): GAGVSQSPSNKVTEKGKDVELRCDPISGHTALYWYRQSLGQGLEFLIYFQGNSAPDKSGLPSDRFSAERTGGSVSTLTIQRTQQEDSAVYLCASSLRRDYGYTFGSGTRLTVV.

V usage is TRBV30 and J usage is TRBJ1-5; D ambiguous. In germline, CDR1 is GTSNPN, CDR2 SVGIG (reference sequence). This CDR3 spans 14 amino acids. Deletions cut 1 base from V and 0 bases from J, with 7 bases between. The CDR3 region is CAWSGGVSNQPQHF. CDR3 nucleotide sequence: TGTGCCTGGAGTGGCGGAGTTAGCAATCAGCCCCAGCATTTT.

The V and J genes are TRBV6-1 and TRBJ1-2; D not certain. The CDR3 runs to 14 residues. Trimming stripped 1 base from V and 1 base from J, with 7 bases between. Looked up from germline, CDR1 is MNHNS and CDR2 is SASEGT. The CDR3 coding sequence is TGTGCCAGCAGTGAAGGAAGGAGTAACTATGGCTACACCTTC. It codes for CASSEGRSNYGYTF.

The chain is built from TRBV10-3 and TRBJ1-5; TRBD1 matches at 9 bases. V trimming: 5 bases; J trimming: 4 bases; junction bases outside the gene matches: 6. The germline V gene encodes CDR1 ENHRY and CDR2 SYGVKD. The CDR3 has 15 amino acids. The CDR3 loop is CAISPTGGDNQPQHF. The CDR3 DNA is TGTGCCATCAGTCCTACAGGGGGCGATAATCAGCCCCAGCATTTT.

The rearrangement joins TRBV4-3 to TRBJ2-2; unclear D gene. The V gene's germline CDR1 is LGHNA and CDR2 YSLEER. CDR3 length: 13 amino acids. The ends were cut back, 0 bases at V and 7 bases at J, with 6 bases in the middle. Here the CDR3 reads CASSQDPGGELFF. The CDR3 coding sequence is TGCGCCAGCAGCCAAGATCCCGGCGGGGAGCTGTTTTTT.

The chain has TRBV6-5 and TRBJ1-2, with D perhaps TRBD1 (6 bases). Germline V gene lookup returns CDR1 MNHEY and CDR2 SVGAGI. This CDR3 is built from 15 residues. Trimming removed 1 base at V and 7 bases at J, with 16 bases between. The CDR3 region has the DNA TGTGCCAGCAGTTACTTTGGGGGGCGCATGGGTGGCTACACCTTC. It yields the protein CASSYFGGRMGGYTF.